This T cell receptor beta chain was identified in a study of OX40 agonist ivuxolimab in advanced cancers. Study summary: It was ivuxolimab, an agonistic anti-OX40 (CD134) antibody, that patients were treated with. Patients in dose escalation had liver, melanoma, kidney or head and neck cancers.

Study observations and caveats: Averaged across samples, CD8+ T cells carried more expanded clones than CD4+ did.

V was pared by 0 bases and J by 5 bases, with 1 base between. From germline, CDR1 is SGHDT and CDR2 YYEEEE. This CDR3 has 11 amino acids. Sequencing used immunoSEQ multiplex PCR; TCRdb keeps in-frame clones, though not all of them. The sample includes 90,000 to 100,000 clones, around 90% of them seen just once. Concerning this clone: The antigen is not known.

The gene calls are TRBV5-6 and TRBJ2-3; no reliable D call. The receptor's source is an adult with an advanced solid tumor such as melanoma, head and neck, liver or kidney cancer. Sequencing used CD4+ or CD8+ T cells sorted from blood, obtained in a trial of the OX40 agonist ivuxolimab. CDR3 in amino acids: CASSLEDTQYF. The CDR3 DNA follows: TGTGCCAGCAGCTTGGAAGATACGCAGTATTTT.